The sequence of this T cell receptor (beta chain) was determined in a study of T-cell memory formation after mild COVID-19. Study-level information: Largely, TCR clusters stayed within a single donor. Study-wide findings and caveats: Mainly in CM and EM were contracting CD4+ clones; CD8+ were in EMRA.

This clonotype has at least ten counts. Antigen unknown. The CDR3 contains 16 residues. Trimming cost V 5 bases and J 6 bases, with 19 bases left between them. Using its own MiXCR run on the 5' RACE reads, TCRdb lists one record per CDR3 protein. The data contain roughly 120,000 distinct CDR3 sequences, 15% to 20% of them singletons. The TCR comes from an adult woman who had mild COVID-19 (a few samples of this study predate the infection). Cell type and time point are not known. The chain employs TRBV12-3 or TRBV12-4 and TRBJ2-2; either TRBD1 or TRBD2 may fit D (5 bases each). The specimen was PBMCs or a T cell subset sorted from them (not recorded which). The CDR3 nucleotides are TGTGCCAGCAGTAGAATGGGGACGTTTGTCCCCGGGGAGCTGTTTTTT. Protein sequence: CASSRMGTFVPGELFF.